This T cell receptor (beta chain) was identified in a study of blood T cell repertoires in COVID-19. Study-wide context: The origin of the acute and convalescent COVID-19 samples was the United States, Italy and Spain.

The CDR3 runs to 14 residues. After removal of 3 bases from V and 7 bases from J, the junction contained 5 bases not matched to a gene. Germline V gene lookup returns CDR1 LNHDA and CDR2 SQIVND (reference sequence). In the original workflow: By means of reference gene primer amplification, nucleated cell counts were estimated. Clones were sequenced by immunoSEQ multiplex PCR, and TCRdb holds only the in-frame ones, with some missing. The V and J calls and clone size come from that table; D and trimming were worked out from the DNA. The sample records around 25,000 clones, 85% to 90% being singletons.

The material sequenced was peripheral blood. This chain uses TRBV19 with TRBJ2-1; TRBD2 matches 8 bases. This TCR derives from a woman in her sixties with active COVID-19. As DNA, the CDR3 is TGTGCCAGTAGTATTGGTCGGGAGGGTAATGAGCAGTTCTTC. Translation: CASSIGREGNEQFF.